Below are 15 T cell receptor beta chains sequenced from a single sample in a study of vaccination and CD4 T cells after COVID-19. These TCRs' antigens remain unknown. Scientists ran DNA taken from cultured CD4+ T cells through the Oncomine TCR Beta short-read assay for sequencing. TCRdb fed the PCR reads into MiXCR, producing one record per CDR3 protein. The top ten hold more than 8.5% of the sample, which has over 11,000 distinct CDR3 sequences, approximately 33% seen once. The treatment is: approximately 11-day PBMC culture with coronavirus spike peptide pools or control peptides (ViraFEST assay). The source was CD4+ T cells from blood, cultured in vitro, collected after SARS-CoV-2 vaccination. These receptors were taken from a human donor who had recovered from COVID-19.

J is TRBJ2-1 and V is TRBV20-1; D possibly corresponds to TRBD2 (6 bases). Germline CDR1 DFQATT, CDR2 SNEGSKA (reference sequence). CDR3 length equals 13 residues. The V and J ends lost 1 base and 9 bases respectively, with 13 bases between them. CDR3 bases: TGCAGTGCTAGAGTCCCGGGAGTAGTTGAGCAGTTCTTC. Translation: CSARVPGVVEQFF.

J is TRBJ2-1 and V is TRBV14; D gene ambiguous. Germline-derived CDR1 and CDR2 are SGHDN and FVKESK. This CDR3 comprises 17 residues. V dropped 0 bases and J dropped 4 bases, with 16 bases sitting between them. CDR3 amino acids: CASSQDWLAWGYNEQFF. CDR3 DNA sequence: TGTGCCAGCAGCCAAGATTGGCTCGCTTGGGGTTACAATGAGCAGTTCTTC. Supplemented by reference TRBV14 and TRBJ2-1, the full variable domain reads EAGVTQFPSHSVIEKGQTVTLRCDPISGHDNLYWYRRVMGKEIKFLLHFVKESKQDESGMPNNRFLAERTGGTYSTLKVQPAELEDSGVYFCASSQDWLAWGYNEQFFGPGTRLTVL.

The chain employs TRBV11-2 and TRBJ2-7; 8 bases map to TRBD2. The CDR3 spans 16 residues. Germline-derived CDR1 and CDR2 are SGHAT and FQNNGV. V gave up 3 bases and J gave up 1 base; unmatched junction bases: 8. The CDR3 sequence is CASSFIAGTRSYEQYF. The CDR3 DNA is TGTGCCAGCAGCTTCATAGCGGGAACCCGATCCTACGAGCAGTACTTC.

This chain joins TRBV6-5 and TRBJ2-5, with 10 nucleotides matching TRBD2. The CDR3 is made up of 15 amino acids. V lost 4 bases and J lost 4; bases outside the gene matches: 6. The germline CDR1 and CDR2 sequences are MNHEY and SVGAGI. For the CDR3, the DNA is TGTGCCAGCAGTTTGCTAGCGGGAGTGCGAGAGACCCAGTACTTC. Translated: CASSLLAGVRETQYF.

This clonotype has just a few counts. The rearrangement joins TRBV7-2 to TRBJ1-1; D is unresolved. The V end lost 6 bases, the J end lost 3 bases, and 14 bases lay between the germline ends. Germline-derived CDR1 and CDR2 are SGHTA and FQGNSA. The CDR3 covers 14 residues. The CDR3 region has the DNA TGTGCCAGCAGACCCGGAAGACGGGACACTGAAGCTTTCTTT. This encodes CASRPGRRDTEAFF. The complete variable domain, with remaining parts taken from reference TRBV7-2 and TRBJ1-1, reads GAGVSQSPSNKVTEKGKDVELRCDPISGHTALYWYRQSLGQGLEFLIYFQGNSAPDKSGLPSDRFSAERTGGSVSTLTIQRTQQEDSAVYLCASRPGRRDTEAFFGQGTRLTVV.

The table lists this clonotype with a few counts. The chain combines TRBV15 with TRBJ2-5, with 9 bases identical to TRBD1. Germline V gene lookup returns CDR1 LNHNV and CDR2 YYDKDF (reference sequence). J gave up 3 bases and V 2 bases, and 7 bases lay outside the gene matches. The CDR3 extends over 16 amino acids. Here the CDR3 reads CATSRTGTGPKETQYF. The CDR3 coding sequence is TGTGCCACCAGCAGAACCGGGACAGGGCCTAAAGAGACCCAGTACTTC.

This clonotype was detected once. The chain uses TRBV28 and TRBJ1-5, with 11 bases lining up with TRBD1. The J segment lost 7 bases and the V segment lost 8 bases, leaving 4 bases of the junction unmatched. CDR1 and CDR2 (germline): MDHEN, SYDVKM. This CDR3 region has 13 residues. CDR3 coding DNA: TGTGCCAGCCGCCGGACAGGGGGCCAGCCCCAGCATTTT. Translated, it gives CASRRTGGQPQHF. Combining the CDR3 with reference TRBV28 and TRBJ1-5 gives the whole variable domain DVKVTQSSRYLVKRTGEKVFLECVQDMDHENMFWYRQDPGLGLRLIYFSYDVKMKEKGDIPEGYSVSREKKERFSLILESASTNQTSMYLCASRRTGGQPQHFGDGTRLSIL.

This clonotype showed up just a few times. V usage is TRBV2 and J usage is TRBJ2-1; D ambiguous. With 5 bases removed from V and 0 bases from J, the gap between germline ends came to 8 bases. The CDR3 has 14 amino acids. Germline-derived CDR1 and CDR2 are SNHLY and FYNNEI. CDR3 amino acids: CASSRASSYNEQFF. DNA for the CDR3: TGTGCCAGCAGTCGGGCGAGCTCCTACAATGAGCAGTTCTTC. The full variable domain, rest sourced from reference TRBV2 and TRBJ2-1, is EPEVTQTPSHQVTQMGQEVILRCVPISNHLYFYWYRQILGQKVEFLVSFYNNEISEKSEIFDDQFSVERPDGSNFTLKIRSTKLEDSAMYFCASSRASSYNEQFFGPGTRLTVL.

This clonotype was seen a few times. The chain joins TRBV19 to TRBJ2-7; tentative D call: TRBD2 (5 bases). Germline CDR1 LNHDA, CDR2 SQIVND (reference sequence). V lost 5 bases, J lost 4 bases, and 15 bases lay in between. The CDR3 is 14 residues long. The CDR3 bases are TGTGCCAGTAGTCTTGACGGACTCATTTACGAGCAGTACTTC. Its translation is CASSLDGLIYEQYF.

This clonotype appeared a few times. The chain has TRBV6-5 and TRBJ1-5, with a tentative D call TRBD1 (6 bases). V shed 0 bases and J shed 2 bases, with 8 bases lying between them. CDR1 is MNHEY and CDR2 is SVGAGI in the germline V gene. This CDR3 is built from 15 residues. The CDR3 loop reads CASSYSNRGNQPQHF. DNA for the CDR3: TGTGCCAGCAGTTACTCGAACAGGGGCAATCAGCCCCAGCATTTT.

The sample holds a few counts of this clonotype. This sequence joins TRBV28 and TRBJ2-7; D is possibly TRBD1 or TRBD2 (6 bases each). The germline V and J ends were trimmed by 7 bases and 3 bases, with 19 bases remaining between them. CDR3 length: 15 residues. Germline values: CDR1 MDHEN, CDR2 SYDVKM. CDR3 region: CASISQGGGSYEQYF. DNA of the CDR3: TGTGCCAGCATTTCACAGGGAGGCGGAAGCTACGAGCAGTACTTC.

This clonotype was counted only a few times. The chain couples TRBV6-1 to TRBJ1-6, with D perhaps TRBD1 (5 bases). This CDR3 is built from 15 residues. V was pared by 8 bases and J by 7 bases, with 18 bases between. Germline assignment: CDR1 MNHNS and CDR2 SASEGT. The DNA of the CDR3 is TGTGCCAGCCTCTCCAAGGGGCCGCCCAATTCACCCCTCCACTTT. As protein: CASLSKGPPNSPLHF.

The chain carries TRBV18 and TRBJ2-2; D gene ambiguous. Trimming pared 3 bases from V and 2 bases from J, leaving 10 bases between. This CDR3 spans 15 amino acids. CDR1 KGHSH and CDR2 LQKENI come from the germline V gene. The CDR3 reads CASSPATSNTGELFF. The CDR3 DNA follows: TGTGCCAGCTCACCTGCGACGAGTAACACCGGGGAGCTGTTTTTT.

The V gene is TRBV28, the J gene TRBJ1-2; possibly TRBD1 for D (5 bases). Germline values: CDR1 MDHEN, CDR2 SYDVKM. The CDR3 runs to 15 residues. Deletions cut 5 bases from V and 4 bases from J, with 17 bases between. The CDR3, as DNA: TGTGCCAGCAGTCCAGGGCCCCGCGTAGGCTATGGCTACACCTTC. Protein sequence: CASSPGPRVGYGYTF.

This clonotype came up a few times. The CDR3 DNA reads as TGTGCCAGCAGTTTAGTGGGACAGGAGAACACTGAAGCTTTCTTT. Its translation: CASSLVGQENTEAFF. The V call is TRBV12-3 or TRBV12-4, the J call TRBJ1-1, with 8 bases fitting TRBD1. V gave up 1 base and J gave up 1 base; unmatched junction bases: 2. The CDR3 contains 15 residues.